This entry is about one T cell receptor beta chain. The data stem from a study of Graves' ophthalmopathy and Graves' hyperthyroidism. From RNA, the CDR3 regions of TCR beta chains were amplified and sequenced. First-round RT-PCR with HTBI primers preceded a second-round multiplex PCR. TCRdb passed the multiplex PCR reads through MiXCR, listing each CDR3 protein once. Among some 240,000 distinct CDR3 sequences listed, about 46% were seen once. CDR1 SGHTS and CDR2 YDEGEE come from the germline V gene. The CDR3 contains 13 residues. V lost 0 bases and J 5 bases, leaving 8 bases between the germline ends. This TCR came from an adult man with Graves' ophthalmopathy. Input material: peripheral blood. The V and J genes are TRBV5-8 and TRBJ2-5; maybe TRBD2 (5 bases). The CDR3 protein is CASSLAGLETQYF. The CDR3 region has the DNA TGTGCCAGCAGCTTGGCGGGGTTGGAGACCCAGTACTTC. Combining the CDR3 with reference TRBV5-8 and TRBJ2-5 gives the whole variable domain EAGVTQSPTHLIKTRGQQATLRCSPISGHTSVYWYQQALGLGLQFLLWYDEGEERNRGNFPPRFSGRQFPNYSSELNVNALELEDSALYLCASSLAGLETQYFGPGTRLLVL.